This is a list of T cell receptor beta chains from one sample in a study of T cells in tuberculosis. Sequencing used immunoSEQ multiplex PCR; TCRdb keeps in-frame clones, though not all of them. The data contain tens of thousands of clones, more than 90% of them singletons. Input material: PBMCs. These receptor sequences come from a donor aged 10-35 years with latent tuberculosis or without tuberculosis infection. Both conserved end residues are part of each CDR3. Fields, in order: J gene, V gene, D gene, clone size, CDR3 DNA, CDR3 protein. D genes are given only for firm matches. Some rows mark clone size as missing; the rest say once, few, many or name a class of expanded clone.

J gene: TRBJ2-7
V gene: TRBV6-5
D gene: .
clone size: .
CDR3 DNA: TGTGCCAGCAGTTACCTGGCAGGGGCGAGCTCCTACGAGCAGTACTTC
CDR3 protein: CASSYLAGASSYEQYF

J gene: TRBJ1-2
V gene: TRBV11-2
D gene: TRBD1
clone size: .
CDR3 DNA: TGTGCCAGCAGCTTAAGTACAGGGGGCTATGGCTACACCTTC
CDR3 protein: CASSLSTGGYGYTF

J gene: TRBJ2-6
V gene: TRBV7-8
D gene: .
clone size: .
CDR3 DNA: TGTGCCAGCAGCGCGTTGACTTACCCACAAAGTCGGGCCAACGTCCTGACTTTC
CDR3 protein: CASSALTYPQSRANVLTF

J gene: TRBJ1-5
V gene: TRBV19
D gene: TRBD1
clone size: .
CDR3 DNA: TGTGCCAGTAGTACTGGGACAGGGGGACGAAGCAATCAGCCCCAGCATTTT
CDR3 protein: CASSTGTGGRSNQPQHF

J gene: TRBJ2-5
V gene: TRBV5-1
D gene: .
clone size: .
CDR3 DNA: TGCGCCAGCAGCTTGACTAGTGTGGTAGAGACCCAGTACTTC
CDR3 protein: CASSLTSVVETQYF

J gene: TRBJ2-1
V gene: TRBV19
D gene: TRBD2
clone size: .
CDR3 DNA: TGTGCCAGTAGTAACCCCCTTACGACTAGCGGGGGGTTCAATGAGCAGTTCTTC
CDR3 protein: CASSNPLTTSGGFNEQFF

J gene: TRBJ2-3
V gene: TRBV7-3
D gene: .
clone size: .
CDR3 DNA: TGTGCCAGCAGCTTAAGGCGAACTTCCTCACAGATAGGGCAGTATTTT
CDR3 protein: CASSLRRTSSQIGQYF

J gene: TRBJ2-7
V gene: TRBV7-2
D gene: .
clone size: .
CDR3 DNA: TGTGCCAGCAGCTATAGATCTGACTACGAGCAGTACTTC
CDR3 protein: CASSYRSDYEQYF

J gene: TRBJ2-3
V gene: TRBV5-8
D gene: TRBD1
clone size: .
CDR3 DNA: TGTGCCAGCAGCTTGGACAGGGGAGCAGATACGCAGTATTTT
CDR3 protein: CASSLDRGADTQYF

J gene: TRBJ2-5
V gene: TRBV2
D gene: .
clone size: .
CDR3 DNA: TGTGCCAGCAGTGCGGGGTGGCCGACCCAGTACTTC
CDR3 protein: CASSAGWPTQYF

J gene: TRBJ1-3
V gene: TRBV5-1
D gene: TRBD1
clone size: once
CDR3 DNA: TGCGCCAGCAGCTTACTTACAGGGGACCTTTTTTCGAGCTCTGGAAACACCATATATTTT
CDR3 protein: CASSLLTGDLFSSSGNTIYF

J gene: TRBJ2-7
V gene: TRBV12-5
D gene: TRBD1
clone size: .
CDR3 DNA: TGTGCTAGTGGTTATAACAGGGGCGACGAGCAGTACTTC
CDR3 protein: CASGYNRGDEQYF

J gene: TRBJ2-1
V gene: TRBV5-4
D gene: .
clone size: .
CDR3 DNA: TGTGCCAGCAGTGGGGCGGACGCCTTGGGTGAGCAGTTCTTC
CDR3 protein: CASSGADALGEQFF

J gene: TRBJ2-7
V gene: TRBV30
D gene: .
clone size: .
CDR3 DNA: TGTGCCTGGAGTGTCACGGCACGGGGCGAGCAGTACTTC
CDR3 protein: CAWSVTARGEQYF

J gene: TRBJ1-3
V gene: TRBV4-1
D gene: .
clone size: once
CDR3 DNA: TGCGCCAGCAGCCAAGTAGGGGTGCAGATTGGAAACACCATATATTTT
CDR3 protein: CASSQVGVQIGNTIYF

J gene: TRBJ1-4
V gene: TRBV18
D gene: .
clone size: .
CDR3 DNA: TGTGCCAGCTCACCACAGGGGGTGCCTAATGAAAAACTGTTTTTT
CDR3 protein: CASSPQGVPNEKLFF

J gene: TRBJ2-4
V gene: TRBV27
D gene: .
clone size: .
CDR3 DNA: TGTGCCAGCAGTCCACTCGTCTTTCCTCTACAGGCCAAAAACATTCAGTACTTC
CDR3 protein: CASSPLVFPLQAKNIQYF

J gene: TRBJ2-3
V gene: TRBV10-3
D gene: TRBD2
clone size: .
CDR3 DNA: TGTGCCATCAGTACGAGCGGGGACACAGATACGCAGTATTTT
CDR3 protein: CAISTSGDTDTQYF

J gene: TRBJ1-1
V gene: TRBV19
D gene: .
clone size: .
CDR3 DNA: TGTGCCAGTAGTATCGGGGTCATGAACACTGAAGCTTTCTTT
CDR3 protein: CASSIGVMNTEAFF

J gene: TRBJ2-2
V gene: TRBV19
D gene: TRBD2
clone size: .
CDR3 DNA: TGTGCCAGTAGTATCATAGCGGGTCAGCTGTTTTTT
CDR3 protein: CASSIIAGQLFF